Listed below are T cell receptor beta chains from one sample, sequenced in a study of blood T cells in healthy people across ages. Each CDR3 protein gets one entry after TCRdb re-called the 5' RACE reads with MiXCR. The data show 650,000 to 700,000 distinct CDR3 sequences, less than 40% seen once. Material: blood. The receptors were gathered from a woman older than 75 in good health. Each CDR3 is given with its conserved first and last residue. The order of the fields is clone size, D gene, V gene, J gene, CDR3 protein, CDR3 DNA. A D gene is named only where the DNA matches it firmly. Size is omitted from some rows. Given values are once, few, many or a class for expanded clones.

abundance: few; d_gene: NA; v_gene: TRBV5-6; j_gene: TRBJ2-2; CDR3aa: CASSLFDREDTGELFF; CDR3nt: TGTGCCAGCAGCTTGTTCGACAGGGAGGACACCGGGGAGCTGTTTTTT
abundance: NA; d_gene: NA; v_gene: TRBV6-5; j_gene: TRBJ1-2; CDR3aa: CASGYREGYTF; CDR3nt: TGTGCCAGCGGGTACAGGGAGGGCTACACCTTC
abundance: NA; d_gene: TRBD2; v_gene: TRBV12-3/TRBV12-4; j_gene: TRBJ2-7; CDR3aa: CASSPGGPKYEQYF; CDR3nt: TGTGCCAGCAGCCCGGGGGGGCCGAAGTACGAGCAGTACTTC
abundance: NA; d_gene: TRBD1; v_gene: TRBV28; j_gene: TRBJ1-2; CDR3aa: CASSLHEDRGHGYTF; CDR3nt: TGTGCCAGCAGTTTGCACGAAGACAGGGGGCATGGCTACACCTTC
abundance: NA; d_gene: NA; v_gene: TRBV7-9; j_gene: TRBJ2-2; CDR3aa: CASSFVSMADTGELFF; CDR3nt: TGTGCCAGCAGCTTCGTATCGATGGCGGACACCGGGGAGCTGTTTTTT
abundance: NA; d_gene: TRBD1; v_gene: TRBV6-2/TRBV6-3; j_gene: TRBJ2-3; CDR3aa: CASSFLRLRNRGPSDTQYF; CDR3nt: TGTGCCAGCAGTTTCCTCCGCCTGCGGAACAGGGGACCCTCAGATACGCAGTATTTT
abundance: few; d_gene: TRBD2; v_gene: TRBV20-1; j_gene: TRBJ2-3; CDR3aa: CSARDAGDTDTQYF; CDR3nt: TGCAGTGCTAGGGACGCGGGGGACACAGATACGCAGTATTTT
abundance: many; d_gene: TRBD1; v_gene: TRBV7-8; j_gene: TRBJ2-7; CDR3aa: CASRQFPQGAYEQYF; CDR3nt: TGTGCCAGCAGACAGTTCCCACAGGGGGCCTACGAGCAGTACTTC
abundance: NA; d_gene: TRBD1; v_gene: TRBV20-1; j_gene: TRBJ2-3; CDR3aa: CSADPGTGLTDTQYF; CDR3nt: TGCAGTGCTGACCCCGGGACAGGCCTCACAGATACGCAGTATTTT
abundance: few; d_gene: NA; v_gene: TRBV7-9; j_gene: TRBJ2-4; CDR3aa: CASSLTQRAKNIQYF; CDR3nt: TGTGCCAGCAGCTTAACGCAGCGAGCCAAAAACATTCAGTACTTC
abundance: many; d_gene: NA; v_gene: TRBV5-1; j_gene: TRBJ2-1; CDR3aa: CASSLVASFSSYNEQFF; CDR3nt: TGCGCCAGCAGCTTGGTGGCCAGTTTTAGCTCCTACAATGAGCAGTTCTTC
abundance: few; d_gene: NA; v_gene: TRBV19; j_gene: TRBJ1-4; CDR3aa: CASSIPGAANEKLFF; CDR3nt: TGTGCCAGTAGTATCCCGGGGGCAGCTAATGAAAAACTGTTTTTT
abundance: NA; d_gene: NA; v_gene: TRBV2; j_gene: TRBJ2-3; CDR3aa: CAGREGGTDTQYF; CDR3nt: TGTGCCGGCAGGGAAGGCGGTACAGATACGCAGTATTTT
abundance: many; d_gene: NA; v_gene: TRBV30; j_gene: TRBJ2-5; CDR3aa: CAWRIKGLGEETQYF; CDR3nt: TGTGCCTGGAGGATTAAGGGTTTAGGAGAAGAGACCCAGTACTTC
abundance: many; d_gene: NA; v_gene: TRBV6-5; j_gene: TRBJ2-5; CDR3aa: CASSYSSIGETQYF; CDR3nt: TGTGCCAGCAGTTACTCGAGCATTGGAGAGACCCAGTACTTC
abundance: many; d_gene: TRBD2; v_gene: TRBV7-2; j_gene: TRBJ2-1; CDR3aa: CASSLRAGGTYNEQFF; CDR3nt: TGTGCCAGCAGCTTGAGGGCGGGGGGGACCTACAATGAGCAGTTCTTC
abundance: NA; d_gene: NA; v_gene: TRBV5-6; j_gene: TRBJ1-5; CDR3aa: CASSPLGGANQPQHF; CDR3nt: TGTGCCAGCAGCCCGCTTGGGGGGGCGAATCAGCCCCAGCATTTT
abundance: NA; d_gene: NA; v_gene: TRBV28; j_gene: TRBJ1-2; CDR3aa: CASSRTACGYTF; CDR3nt: TGTGCCAGCAGTAGAACCGCCTGTGGCTACACCTTC
abundance: many; d_gene: TRBD2; v_gene: TRBV6-1; j_gene: TRBJ2-1; CDR3aa: CAAPSQRGADEQFF; CDR3nt: TGTGCCGCACCCTCCCAGCGGGGGGCAGATGAGCAGTTCTTC
abundance: many; d_gene: NA; v_gene: TRBV6-1; j_gene: TRBJ2-5; CDR3aa: CASSEAVGGLQETQYF; CDR3nt: TGTGCCAGCAGTGAAGCGGTTGGGGGCCTCCAAGAGACCCAGTACTTC
abundance: few; d_gene: TRBD2; v_gene: TRBV5-1; j_gene: TRBJ2-2; CDR3aa: CASSLEPSGASSYTGELFF; CDR3nt: TGCGCCAGCAGCTTGGAGCCTAGCGGGGCCTCCTCATACACCGGGGAGCTGTTTTTT
abundance: NA; d_gene: TRBD1; v_gene: TRBV6-2/TRBV6-3; j_gene: TRBJ1-5; CDR3aa: CASSSFRGTGRNQPQHF; CDR3nt: TGTGCCAGCAGTTCTTTTCGGGGGACAGGGAGGAATCAGCCCCAGCATTTT
abundance: many; d_gene: NA; v_gene: TRBV27; j_gene: TRBJ2-7; CDR3aa: CASSLGLGGGNEQYF; CDR3nt: TGTGCCAGCAGTTTAGGCCTTGGGGGGGGCAACGAGCAGTACTTC
abundance: many; d_gene: NA; v_gene: TRBV6-1; j_gene: TRBJ2-3; CDR3aa: CANTRGGSTDTQYF; CDR3nt: TGTGCCAACACGAGAGGGGGGAGCACAGATACGCAGTATTTT
abundance: many; d_gene: TRBD1; v_gene: TRBV10-3; j_gene: TRBJ2-4; CDR3aa: CAVGQPGIQYF; CDR3nt: TGTGCCGTGGGACAGCCCGGCATTCAGTACTTC
abundance: NA; d_gene: NA; v_gene: TRBV7-3; j_gene: TRBJ2-3; CDR3aa: CASAYRGRASDTQYF; CDR3nt: TGTGCCAGCGCTTATAGGGGGAGGGCCTCGGATACGCAGTATTTT
abundance: many; d_gene: NA; v_gene: TRBV27; j_gene: TRBJ2-3; CDR3aa: CASRFRTLGGTDTQYF; CDR3nt: TGTGCCAGCAGGTTTAGGACGCTGGGGGGCACAGATACGCAGTATTTT
abundance: many; d_gene: TRBD1; v_gene: TRBV7-2; j_gene: TRBJ2-5; CDR3aa: CASSITDRAETQYF; CDR3nt: TGTGCCAGCAGCATCACAGACAGGGCAGAGACCCAGTACTTC
abundance: many; d_gene: TRBD1; v_gene: TRBV6-1; j_gene: TRBJ2-1; CDR3aa: CASTFSRGSNEQFF; CDR3nt: TGTGCCAGCACGTTCAGCAGGGGGAGCAATGAGCAGTTCTTC
abundance: NA; d_gene: TRBD1; v_gene: TRBV4-2; j_gene: TRBJ1-5; CDR3aa: CASSQSGTGINQPQHF; CDR3nt: TGTGCCAGCAGCCAATCCGGGACAGGGATCAATCAGCCCCAGCATTTT
abundance: once; d_gene: TRBD1; v_gene: TRBV7-2; j_gene: TRBJ2-3; CDR3aa: CASSSATGAAFGTQYF; CDR3nt: TGTGCCAGCAGCTCCGCTACAGGGGCCGCCTTCGGTACGCAGTATTTT
abundance: many; d_gene: TRBD1; v_gene: TRBV20-1; j_gene: TRBJ2-7; CDR3aa: CSAEPGQGNEQYF; CDR3nt: TGCAGTGCTGAGCCGGGACAGGGGAACGAGCAGTACTTC
abundance: NA; d_gene: TRBD2; v_gene: TRBV5-1; j_gene: TRBJ2-2; CDR3aa: CASSLEPGTSGGTGEPFF; CDR3nt: TGCGCCAGCAGCTTGGAACCCGGGACTAGCGGGGGTACAGGGGAGCCGTTTTTT
abundance: many; d_gene: TRBD2; v_gene: TRBV7-2; j_gene: TRBJ2-5; CDR3aa: CASSVGRGMGQETQYF; CDR3nt: TGTGCCAGCAGCGTGGGGAGGGGCATGGGACAAGAGACCCAGTACTTC
abundance: few; d_gene: NA; v_gene: TRBV6-6; j_gene: TRBJ1-5; CDR3aa: CASSTRTVVDSNQPQHF; CDR3nt: TGTGCCAGCTCCACGCGGACAGTAGTTGATAGCAATCAGCCCCAGCATTTT
abundance: many; d_gene: NA; v_gene: TRBV20-1; j_gene: TRBJ1-4; CDR3aa: CSARAPRPGAGEKLFF; CDR3nt: TGCAGTGCTAGAGCTCCAAGACCCGGGGCGGGTGAAAAACTGTTTTTT
abundance: NA; d_gene: NA; v_gene: TRBV20-1; j_gene: TRBJ1-1; CDR3aa: CSAPTSRGARGEAFF; CDR3nt: TGCAGTGCTCCTACATCCCGGGGGGCGCGCGGTGAAGCTTTCTTT
abundance: NA; d_gene: NA; v_gene: TRBV6-2/TRBV6-3; j_gene: TRBJ1-5; CDR3aa: CASRPEQGRQPQHF; CDR3nt: TGTGCCAGCAGACCCGAACAGGGCCGGCAGCCCCAGCATTTT
abundance: NA; d_gene: TRBD1; v_gene: TRBV12-3/TRBV12-4; j_gene: TRBJ2-1; CDR3aa: CASSFQWTGETEQFF; CDR3nt: TGTGCCAGCAGTTTCCAGTGGACAGGGGAAACTGAGCAGTTCTTC
abundance: NA; d_gene: TRBD1; v_gene: TRBV5-1; j_gene: TRBJ2-2; CDR3aa: CASSHRGSMSRLNTGELFF; CDR3nt: TGCGCCAGCAGCCACAGGGGCTCCATGAGTCGATTGAACACCGGGGAGCTGTTTTTT
abundance: many; d_gene: TRBD2; v_gene: TRBV7-3; j_gene: TRBJ2-3; CDR3aa: CASSVTSGVDTQYF; CDR3nt: TGTGCCAGCAGCGTGACTAGCGGGGTAGATACGCAGTATTTT
abundance: many; d_gene: TRBD1; v_gene: TRBV20-1; j_gene: TRBJ1-2; CDR3aa: CSARDTGQGGNYGYTF; CDR3nt: TGCAGTGCTAGAGATACGGGACAGGGCGGAAACTATGGCTACACCTTC
abundance: many; d_gene: NA; v_gene: TRBV7-9; j_gene: TRBJ2-2; CDR3aa: CASSSSRNTGELFF; CDR3nt: TGTGCCAGCAGCTCTTCCAGGAACACCGGGGAGCTGTTTTTT
abundance: NA; d_gene: NA; v_gene: TRBV20-1; j_gene: TRBJ2-7; CDR3aa: CSARVGEYEQYF; CDR3nt: TGCAGTGCTAGAGTGGGAGAGTACGAGCAGTACTTC
abundance: many; d_gene: TRBD1; v_gene: TRBV6-1; j_gene: TRBJ2-7; CDR3aa: CASRGTGGRYEQYF; CDR3nt: TGTGCCAGCAGAGGGACAGGGGGCAGGTACGAGCAGTACTTC
abundance: NA; d_gene: NA; v_gene: TRBV5-6; j_gene: TRBJ1-2; CDR3aa: CASSYQSSAGYGYTF; CDR3nt: TGTGCCAGCAGCTACCAATCTTCAGCGGGGTATGGCTACACCTTC
abundance: NA; d_gene: TRBD1; v_gene: TRBV11-2; j_gene: TRBJ1-1; CDR3aa: CASSKPPGQGSAEAFF; CDR3nt: TGTGCCAGCAGTAAACCACCGGGACAGGGATCCGCTGAAGCTTTCTTT
abundance: many; d_gene: TRBD2; v_gene: TRBV20-1; j_gene: TRBJ2-5; CDR3aa: CSAPEPGLSTQYF; CDR3nt: TGCAGTGCTCCAGAGCCGGGACTATCGACCCAGTACTTC
abundance: NA; d_gene: NA; v_gene: TRBV5-6; j_gene: TRBJ1-6; CDR3aa: CASSAARRASSPLHF; CDR3nt: TGTGCCAGCAGCGCCGCCCGCAGGGCTTCTTCACCCCTCCACTTT
abundance: few; d_gene: NA; v_gene: TRBV6-1; j_gene: TRBJ1-1; CDR3aa: CASSEPGGLTEAFF; CDR3nt: TGTGCCAGCAGTGAACCGGGGGGGCTCACTGAAGCTTTCTTT
abundance: NA; d_gene: NA; v_gene: TRBV4-3; j_gene: TRBJ1-2; CDR3aa: CASSQESSLTNYGYTF; CDR3nt: TGCGCCAGCAGCCAAGAATCCTCACTCACTAACTATGGCTACACCTTC